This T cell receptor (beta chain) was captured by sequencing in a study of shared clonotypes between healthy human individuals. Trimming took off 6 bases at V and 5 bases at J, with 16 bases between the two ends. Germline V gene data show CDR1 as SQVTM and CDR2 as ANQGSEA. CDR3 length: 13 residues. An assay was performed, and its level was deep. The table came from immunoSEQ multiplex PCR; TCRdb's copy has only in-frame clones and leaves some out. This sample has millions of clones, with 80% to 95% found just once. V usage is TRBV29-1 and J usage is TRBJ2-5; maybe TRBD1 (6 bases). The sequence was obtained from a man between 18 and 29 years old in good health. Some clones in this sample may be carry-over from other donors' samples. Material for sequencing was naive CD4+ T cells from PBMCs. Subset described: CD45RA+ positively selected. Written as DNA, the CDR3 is TGCAGCGTATTGTCGCCAGGGGAGGAGACCCAGTACTTC. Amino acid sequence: CSVLSPGEETQYF.